Sequencing of this TCR beta chain was carried out in a study of shared clonotypes between healthy human individuals. Study-wide context: Donors were a couple of women and three men aged 18 to 49. General study results and limits: Among the subsets, naive ones generally showed larger estimated richness than memory ones.

Germline lookup yields CDR1 SGHRS and CDR2 YFSETQ. The V end lost 3 bases, the J end lost 2 bases, and 10 bases lay between the germline ends. The CDR3 length is 14 residues. Profiling relied on immunoSEQ multiplex PCR, and the TCRdb table lists in-frame clones only, not all of them. The sample has roughly 1,500,000 clones; approximately 98.5% are singletons. To note about this clone: Its antigen remains unidentified.

The source is a man aged 25 to 40 in good health. The V gene is TRBV5-1, the J gene TRBJ2-3, with D perhaps matching TRBD2 (6 bases). The sample consisted of naive CD4+ T cells sorted from blood. Specified subset: CD45RA+ positively selected. In nucleotides, the CDR3 is TGCGCCAGCAGCTCGGGAGTGTCCACAGATACGCAGTATTTT. It specifies CASSSGVSTDTQYF.